This T cell receptor (beta chain) was observed in a study of glioma-infiltrating T cells after dendritic cell vaccination. The germline V and J ends were trimmed by 2 bases and 1 base, with 2 bases remaining between them. The CDR3 loop spans 12 amino acids. Germline V gene sequence: CDR1 MNHEY, CDR2 SMNVEV (reference sequence). Time point reported: after dendritic cell vaccination, including at tumor progression/relapse. TCRdb keeps only in-frame clones here, not all; method: immunoSEQ multiplex PCR. Of more than 55,000 clones listed, approximately 81% are singletons. The source was blood, collected after dendritic cell vaccination. The chain couples TRBV27 to TRBJ1-2; D gene uncertain. The receptor was isolated from a human donor with glioblastoma. CDR3 bases: TGTGCCAGCAGTTTACATAACTATGGCTACACCTTC. This codes for CASSLHNYGYTF.